These T cell receptor beta chains were read from a single sample in a study of response to subunit inactivated influenza vaccine. TCRdb reprocessed the RT-PCR reads with MiXCR, giving one entry per CDR3 protein. The repertoire consists of about 570,000 distinct CDR3 sequences, with roughly 12% occurring once and the leading ten covering about 10%. The material was PBMCs from blood, obtained on the day of vaccination. The source is a man in his fifties who received an inactivated influenza vaccine. Each CDR3 is given with its conserved first and last residue. Fields, in order: V gene, clone size, D gene, J gene, CDR3 DNA, CDR3 protein. A D gene is named only where the DNA matches it firmly. The listing skips clone size in some rows; elsewhere it reads once, few, many or a size class.

TRBV12-3/TRBV12-4	many	TRBD2	TRBJ2-7	TGTGCCAGCACCAAGGTGGCTAGCGGGGGGAGCTCCTACGAGCAGTACTTC	CASTKVASGGSSYEQYF
TRBV3-1	.	TRBD1	TRBJ1-5	TGTGCCAGCAGGGACTCCGGGACAGGGGGTCAGCCCCAGCATTTT	CASRDSGTGGQPQHF
TRBV20-1	many	.	TRBJ2-3	TGCAGTGCCGGTAGCGGATCTAACACAGATACGCAGTATTTT	CSAGSGSNTDTQYF
TRBV24-1	many	TRBD1	TRBJ2-5	TGTGCCACCAGCACAGGGGCAAAAGAGACCCAGTACTTC	CATSTGAKETQYF
TRBV20-1	few	.	TRBJ2-3	TGCAACCCTATGAGGGAGGCAGATACGCAGTATTTT	CNPMREADTQYF
TRBV18	.	.	TRBJ2-2	TGCGCCAGCAGCTCGGACTGGAACACCGGGGAGCTGTTTTTT	CASSSDWNTGELFF
TRBV2	.	.	TRBJ1-5	TGTGCCAGCAGTGAGGAGGGTAACAATCAGCCCCAGCATTTT	CASSEEGNNQPQHF
TRBV5-6	many	.	TRBJ2-1	TGTGCCAGCAGCCTGGGGCTAGGCAATGAGCAGTTCTTC	CASSLGLGNEQFF
TRBV2	many	TRBD2	TRBJ2-7	TGTGCCAGCTCGGGACTAGCGGGAGGAGTCTACGAGCAGTACTTC	CASSGLAGGVYEQYF
TRBV4-3	many	.	TRBJ2-3	TGCGCCAGCAGCCAAGATGGCCAGCCCCAGGGTACGCAGTATTTT	CASSQDGQPQGTQYF
TRBV29-1	many	TRBD1	TRBJ1-1	TGCAGCGTTGGAGGGACAGGGGGTTGGGACACTGAAGCTTTCTTT	CSVGGTGGWDTEAFF
TRBV4-1	.	.	TRBJ2-7	TGCGCCAGCAGCCAAGATCCCGGGGGCTTAATCTACGAGCAGTACTTC	CASSQDPGGLIYEQYF
TRBV28	few	.	TRBJ2-7	TGTGCCAGCAGTCCCCAGGCCTACGAGCAGTACTTC	CASSPQAYEQYF
TRBV18	many	TRBD1	TRBJ2-7	TGTGCCAGCTCACCCGGGACAGGGGGAAGCTCCTACGAGCAGTACTTC	CASSPGTGGSSYEQYF
TRBV4-2	few	.	TRBJ2-7	TGTGCCAGCAGCCAAGATTTTTGGGGGAACGAGCAGTACTTC	CASSQDFWGNEQYF
TRBV12-3/TRBV12-4	few	.	TRBJ1-1	TGTGCCAGCACCCCTAACCCCGGGAACACTGAAGCTTTCTTT	CASTPNPGNTEAFF
TRBV27	few	TRBD2	TRBJ2-1	TGTGCCAGCAGTTTATCGCCTAGGAGACTAGCGGACAATGAGCAGTTCTTC	CASSLSPRRLADNEQFF
TRBV20-1	.	TRBD2	TRBJ2-1	TGCAGTGCTAGAGATCTCGCTAGCGGGAGAGGTACAGCAATCTATGAGCAGTTCTTC	CSARDLASGRGTAIYEQFF
TRBV12-3/TRBV12-4	.	TRBD1	TRBJ2-5	TGTGCCAGCAACCGACAGGGTGAGGGGACCCAGTACTTC	CASNRQGEGTQYF
TRBV5-1	.	TRBD1	TRBJ1-4	TGCGCCAGCAGAGGACAGGGAGGATCTGAAAAACTGTTTTTT	CASRGQGGSEKLFF
TRBV5-1	.	.	TRBJ2-2	TGCGCCAGCAGCCCTCAAATGAACACCGGGGAGCTGTTTTTT	CASSPQMNTGELFF
TRBV6-5	.	.	TRBJ2-7	TGTGCCAGCAGTTACTCACGGGTAGGGTCCTACGAGCAGTACTTC	CASSYSRVGSYEQYF
TRBV20-1	few	TRBD2	TRBJ2-1	TGCAGTGCCGAGGGACTAGCGGGATTGGATGAGCAGTTCTTC	CSAEGLAGLDEQFF
TRBV12-3/TRBV12-4	many	TRBD2	TRBJ2-3	TGTGCCAGCAGTTTTTTTCCTAGCGGGAGACGGGATCGCACAGATACGCAGTATTTT	CASSFFPSGRRDRTDTQYF
TRBV9	few	TRBD2	TRBJ2-2	TGTGCCAGCAGCGTAGTCGGGCGGGGGGGAAACACCGGGGAGCTGTTTTTT	CASSVVGRGGNTGELFF
TRBV4-3	many	TRBD1	TRBJ2-4	TGCGCCAGCAGCCAAAACCCGGGACAGGGGATTCAGTACTTC	CASSQNPGQGIQYF
TRBV4-2	.	TRBD2	TRBJ2-3	TGTGCCAGCAGCCAAGCCAGTGGAACCGGGACTAGCGGGAGTCATAGCACAGATACGCAGTATTTT	CASSQASGTGTSGSHSTDTQYF
TRBV6-5	few	.	TRBJ2-1	TGTGCCAGCAGTTACGAGGGGTCTCTCTCCTACAATGAGCAGTTCTTC	CASSYEGSLSYNEQFF
TRBV7-2	.	TRBD1	TRBJ1-4	TGTGCCAGCAGCCAGGGACAGCAGAACGAAAAACTGTTTTTT	CASSQGQQNEKLFF
TRBV6-5	few	.	TRBJ1-4	TGTGCCAGCAGTTATAGTCAGGGCTTTGAAAAACTGTTTTTT	CASSYSQGFEKLFF
TRBV7-2	.	TRBD2	TRBJ2-5	TGTGCCAGCAGCTCATATACTAGCGGGGGTGAGACCCAGTACTTC	CASSSYTSGGETQYF
TRBV29-1	few	TRBD2	TRBJ2-7	TGCAGCGTCGGCCCAACTAGCGGGGGGATCTACGAGCAGTACTTC	CSVGPTSGGIYEQYF
TRBV15	few	TRBD1	TRBJ2-5	TGTGCCACCAGCAGACCCGGGACAGATCAAGAGACCCAGTACTTC	CATSRPGTDQETQYF
TRBV29-1	many	.	TRBJ1-3	TGCAGCGTTGGGGGCGGGGGAAACACCATATATTTT	CSVGGGGNTIYF
TRBV20-1	few	.	TRBJ2-7	TGCAGTGCTGAGAATAGCGACGAGCAGTACTTC	CSAENSDEQYF
TRBV20-1	.	.	TRBJ2-1	TGCAGGGCAGGCGTCCCCTACAATGAGCAGTTCTTC	CRAGVPYNEQFF
TRBV5-1	.	TRBD2	TRBJ2-3	TGCGCCAGCAGCTTGCCGGACAGTAGCGGGGGCACAGATACGCAGTATTTT	CASSLPDSSGGTDTQYF
TRBV4-2	few	TRBD1	TRBJ1-1	TGTGCCAGCAGCCGCTCGGGACAGGGGATAACTGAAGCTTTCTTT	CASSRSGQGITEAFF
TRBV15	.	TRBD2	TRBJ2-5	TGTGCCACCAGCAGAGATTTGACTAGCGGGAGCGAGACCCAGTACTTC	CATSRDLTSGSETQYF
TRBV4-3	.	TRBD2	TRBJ2-7	TGCGCCAGCAGCCAAGGGTGGCAAGCGGGGCCCTACGAGCAGTACTTC	CASSQGWQAGPYEQYF
TRBV7-9	.	.	TRBJ2-4	TGTGCCGCAGGGGTAGCCAAAAACATTCAGTACTTC	CAAGVAKNIQYF
TRBV6-1	few	TRBD2	TRBJ2-3	TGTGCCAGTCGTTCGGGGCGGGGGAACACAGATACGCAGTATTTT	CASRSGRGNTDTQYF
TRBV4-1	few	.	TRBJ1-1	TGCGCCAGCAGCATCTCTGGGGGGATGGGAAAAGCTGAAGCTTTCTTT	CASSISGGMGKAEAFF
TRBV28	few	TRBD1	TRBJ2-7	TGTGCCAGCGGGACAGGGTACGACGAGCAGTACTTC	CASGTGYDEQYF
TRBV24-1	few	TRBD2	TRBJ2-3	TGTGCCACCAGTGATATGTTGACGGGGGGGAGCACAGATACGCAGTATTTT	CATSDMLTGGSTDTQYF
TRBV7-6	few	.	TRBJ2-6	TGTGCCAGCAGCTCGAGGGGTCAACCTAAGGGTTCTGGGGCCAACGTCCTGACTTTC	CASSSRGQPKGSGANVLTF
TRBV12-3/TRBV12-4	few	TRBD2	TRBJ2-7	TGTGCCAGCAGTTTCGGGACTAGTTTCTACGAGCAGTACTTC	CASSFGTSFYEQYF
TRBV11-3	many	TRBD2	TRBJ2-2	TGTGCCAGCAGCGACCGGACTAGCGCCGGGGAGCTGTTTTTT	CASSDRTSAGELFF